Below, one TCR beta chain is given with its context. The cohort comprised adults aged 18 to 89 years residing in about two dozen US areas. Researchers sorted participants into cohorts using their self-reported clinical history. These data belong to a study of blood T cell repertoires in COVID-19. Per the study methods: Amplification of reference gene primers provided the estimated nucleated cell counts. Some clones are missing from TCRdb's copy, which holds only in-frame ones; the method was immunoSEQ multiplex PCR. That table is the source of V, J and clone size, and D and trimming were worked out from the DNA. The sample records roughly 250,000 clones, approximately 88% being singletons. Germline CDR1 reads LGHNA; CDR2 reads YSLEER. There are 15 residues in the CDR3. The V gene lost 0 bases and the J gene lost 7 bases, with 15 bases spanning the gap.

The sample taken for sequencing was PBMCs or T cells enriched from blood (not recorded which). This receptor was identified in a woman aged 40 to 55 with acute COVID-19. The rearrangement joins TRBV4-3 to TRBJ1-2; tentatively, D is TRBD1 (5 bases). CDR3 sequence reads: CASSQEGPGWGGYTF. CDR3 bases: TGCGCCAGCAGCCAAGAGGGGCCAGGGTGGGGTGGCTACACCTTC.